This T cell receptor beta chain appears in the sequencing data of a study of T cell responses to AZD1222 COVID-19 vaccine. General study findings and limits: Donors were chiefly white British, with a greater number of females, and clonal diversity was perhaps underestimated. The peak T cell response came first, and repertoires were sampled only after it.

This clone has only one observation. Its cognate antigen is unknown. Generated by immunoSEQ multiplex PCR, the TCRdb table keeps only in-frame clones and is missing some. The table records 75,000 to 85,000 clones, around 88% of them present only once. The sequenced sample was peripheral blood, obtained 28 days after the second AZD1222 dose. This clonotype was sampled from an adult who received the AZD1222 COVID-19 vaccine.

In DNA, the CDR3 is TGTGCCAGTAGTATAAGCGGGTTCCGGGACACCTATAATTCACCCCTCCACTTT. Amino acids: CASSISGFRDTYNSPLHF. The J gene is TRBJ1-6, the V gene TRBV19; D is possibly TRBD1 (6 bases). Germline CDR1 reads LNHDA; CDR2 reads SQIVND (reference sequence). Trimming shortened V by 2 bases and J by 2 bases, and 16 bases separated the two germline ends. The CDR3 sequence is 18 residues long. Full variable domain (missing parts from reference TRBV19 and TRBJ1-6): DGGITQSPKYLFRKEGQNVTLSCEQNLNHDAMYWYRQDPGQGLRLIYYSQIVNDFQKGDIAEGYSVSREKKESFPLTVTSAQKNPTAFYLCASSISGFRDTYNSPLHFGNGTRLTVT.